This T cell receptor (beta chain) was captured in a study of CD8 T cells in Susac syndrome (dated by TCRdb to about 2019). With regard to the full study: Among the Susac syndrome patients who were sequenced, clinically active disease was present in about six and clinical remission was observed in 8 or 9. Whether CD8+ T cell activation and differentiation in Susac syndrome was antigen driven was tested using repertoire sequencing. At blood withdrawal, Susac syndrome patients were either therapy-naive, taking corticosteroids (in some cases with IVIg as well), or taking IVIg alone. Overall study results and their limits: No clonal expansion was detected in the CD4+ T cell repertoire of Susac syndrome patients. The number of individuals in the TCR sequencing and HLA analysis was acknowledged as relatively small.

RNA was extracted with the RNeasy kit and roughly 0.45 to 1 ug was reverse transcribed using random hexamers. The immunoSEQ multiplex PCR assay, which covers 54 Vbeta and 13 Jbeta segments, was used to amplify TCR beta CDR3 regions. PCR amplification bias was corrected using a synthetic template baseline for primer optimization and computational correction. From the authors' description of their analysis: Reads were annotated to V, D and J genes per IMGT and analyzed with immunoSEQ Analyzer, keeping only productive sequences. Clonality was calculated as one minus the Shannon entropy normalized by log2 of the number of productive unique sequences. For each patient and control, public and private clones were evaluated among the 100 most prevalent clones. Susac-specific clones were defined as absent from healthy and MS cohorts, over a thousand published viral clones and other ImmuneACCESS disease sequences. The public sequencing data were trimmed at Q25 with fastp and processed into clonotypes with MiXCR by TCRdb, which kept only in-frame beta chains. Identical CDR3 protein sequences are pooled into one entry, listed with their most common genes and DNA. TCRdb, not the original authors, processed these V and J calls. This sample holds some 94,000 distinct CDR3 sequences; about 94% were observed only once. The ten biggest clones cover about 0.29% of the sample.

Peripheral blood CD8+ and CD4+ T cells from healthy donors, Susac syndrome patients and multiple sclerosis patients were profiled by high-throughput TCR beta sequencing. The Susac syndrome patients fulfilled recently defined diagnostic criteria for definite or probable disease. Bulk CD8+ and CD4+ T cells were purified by magnetic negative isolation, whereas CD8+ TEMRA cells were enriched by FACS. Blood was collected in EDTA tubes and processed within 24 hours, with PBMCs isolated through density gradient centrifugation. PBMCs intended for TCR sequencing were frozen in liquid nitrogen and were later thawed in a 37 degrees C water bath. Purity of sorted or isolated CD4+, CD8+ and CD8+ TEMRA cells was at least 90%. For this clonotype: It lacks a known antigen. No clone much larger than this one lies a single base away; base qualities are absent.

There are 15 amino acids in the CDR3, from cysteine to phenylalanine inclusive. Just the 45-base CDR3 DNA is kept, in frame starting at base 1. V drops 0 bases and J drops 5 bases, leaving 10 bases in between. From the germline V gene (reference sequence), CDR1 is SGHAT and CDR2 is FQDESV. This sequence was found in a human donor with Susac syndrome. The V and J genes are TRBV11-1 and TRBJ2-2; the D gene cannot be named for sure. Sequencing input: CD4+ T cells from PBMCs. The sequence in DNA is TGTGCCAGCAGCTTAGCAGTACAAGGGACCGGGGAGCTGTTTTTT. Protein translation: CASSLAVQGTGELFF.